These T cell receptor beta chains were read from a single sample in a study of T cell changes during pregnancy in multiple sclerosis. Repertoires were generated with immunoSEQ multiplex PCR, while TCRdb's copy carries only in-frame clones and drops some. The sample holds about 110,000 clones, roughly nine tenths seen once. The sequenced sample was peripheral blood, obtained before pregnancy. The receptors derive from a female donor with multiple sclerosis, enrolled in a pregnancy study. CDR3s leave out the opening cysteine and the closing phenylalanine or tryptophan. The order of the fields is V gene, CDR3 protein.

V: TRBV5-6; CDR3: ASGDRGWDTEAF
V: TRBV9; CDR3: ASSVDLAGVNEQF
V: TRBV28; CDR3: ASNSLGRANQPQH
V: TRBV5-5; CDR3: ASSLGLAGNNEQF
V: TRBV7-3; CDR3: ASSSGTGSGETQY
V: TRBV5-1; CDR3: ASSPADRSSYNEQF
V: TRBV28; CDR3: ASRRDWLDEQF
V: TRBV7-9; CDR3: ASSLYAAGGEHYEQY
V: TRBV4-2; CDR3: ASSRTSGTDEQY
V: TRBV19; CDR3: ASSMGTGLSPLH
V: TRBV2; CDR3: ASSADRVKLF
V: TRBV6-5; CDR3: ASRPYRVSDEQY
V: TRBV7-2; CDR3: ASSLGRGSYEQY
V: TRBV5-1; CDR3: ASSLSPSSGNTIY
V: TRBV5-1; CDR3: ASSSRQTNTDTQY
V: TRBV1; CDR3: TSSQPSGLAKTPTQETQY
V: TRBV6-5; CDR3: ASKGSQY
V: TRBV27; CDR3: ASSYPPYPGQGVNTGELF
V: TRBV5-5; CDR3: ASSSDRVSSYEQY
V: TRBV7-2; CDR3: ASSLGDRVRNQPQH
V: TRBV9; CDR3: ASSARGGSGGPGSYNEQF
V: TRBV7-2; CDR3: ASSLGTDNYGYT
V: TRBV6-4; CDR3: ASSDDQGAADTQY
V: TRBV25-1; CDR3: ASSGWLEQF
V: TRBV7-2; CDR3: ASSRSLRDRGLSTDTQY
V: TRBV28; CDR3: ASSPTRGSDYGYT
V: TRBV7-2; CDR3: ASSSRTGGEQY
V: TRBV25-1; CDR3: ASSDASTNNSPLH
V: TRBV15; CDR3: ATSRIYRGSSYNEQF
V: TRBV15; CDR3: ATSKQNLAGGPHEQF
V: TRBV29-1; CDR3: SVEFLTGGTEAF
V: TRBV11-1; CDR3: ASSERTGVTGELF
V: TRBV2; CDR3: ASHLQGLYEQY
V: TRBV9; CDR3: ASSRGQGAGNYGYT
V: TRBV7-8; CDR3: ASSPIQVAYGYT
V: TRBV25-1; CDR3: ASSEWGGQGANEQF
V: TRBV9; CDR3: ASSVTGTVHYNEQF
V: TRBV29-1; CDR3: SVEALAGYNEQF
V: TRBV28; CDR3: ASSAGQQNEKLF
V: TRBV10-3; CDR3: AISRSGSSIEQF
V: TRBV7-9; CDR3: ASEQGYPDTQY
V: TRBV19; CDR3: ASSLVGRGSSQETQY
V: TRBV5-1; CDR3: ASSPDRITDTQY
V: TRBV2; CDR3: ASSAGETQPQH
V: TRBV7-6; CDR3: ASSPSAGPSTDTQY